A selection of T cell receptor beta chains follows, all from one sample in a study of blood T cell repertoires in COVID-19. TCRdb's copy holds only in-frame clones and misses some; the assay was immunoSEQ multiplex PCR. In the table there are about 70,000 clones, around 88% of which are singletons. Sequences were obtained from peripheral blood. These receptor sequences come from a woman at least 80 years old with acute or convalescent COVID-19. CDR3s include the opening cysteine and the closing phenylalanine or tryptophan. The D gene is left open where the match is weak. Only some rows state a clone size, as once, few, many or a class for expanded clones.

V gene: TRBV5-1
D gene: .
J gene: TRBJ1-4
clone size: .
CDR3 protein: CASSYGGQTNEKLFF
CDR3 DNA: TGCGCCAGCAGCTACGGGGGGCAAACTAATGAAAAACTGTTTTTT

V gene: TRBV28
D gene: TRBD1
J gene: TRBJ2-7
clone size: .
CDR3 protein: CASRNMGQGNYEQYF
CDR3 DNA: TGTGCCAGCAGAAACATGGGACAGGGAAACTACGAGCAGTACTTC

V gene: TRBV28
D gene: .
J gene: TRBJ1-2
clone size: .
CDR3 protein: CASSIQGRYGYTF
CDR3 DNA: TGTGCCAGCAGCATCCAGGGGAGATATGGCTACACCTTC

V gene: TRBV19
D gene: TRBD2
J gene: TRBJ2-3
clone size: .
CDR3 protein: CASSMSGGPSSTDTQYF
CDR3 DNA: TGTGCCAGTAGTATGAGCGGGGGCCCTTCGAGCACAGATACGCAGTATTTT

V gene: TRBV3-1/TRBV3-2
D gene: TRBD2
J gene: TRBJ2-5
clone size: many
CDR3 protein: CASSQGAGGTQETQYF
CDR3 DNA: TGTGCCAGCAGCCAAGGAGCGGGGGGAACCCAAGAGACCCAGTACTTC

V gene: TRBV6-2/TRBV6-3
D gene: .
J gene: TRBJ2-7
clone size: .
CDR3 protein: CASSYSRGPTAYEQYF
CDR3 DNA: TGTGCCAGCAGTTACTCGCGGGGCCCGACAGCCTACGAGCAGTACTTC

V gene: TRBV2
D gene: .
J gene: TRBJ2-5
clone size: .
CDR3 protein: CASRQIIMTQYF
CDR3 DNA: TGTGCCAGCAGACAGATCATAATGACCCAGTACTTC

V gene: TRBV6-6
D gene: TRBD1
J gene: TRBJ1-1
clone size: once
CDR3 protein: CASSPGTGPNTEAFF
CDR3 DNA: TGTGCCAGCAGCCCTGGGACAGGGCCGAACACTGAAGCTTTCTTT

V gene: TRBV7-2
D gene: .
J gene: TRBJ2-5
clone size: .
CDR3 protein: CASTPGRGRETQYF
CDR3 DNA: TGTGCCAGCACCCCCGGCAGGGGCCGGGAGACCCAGTACTTC

V gene: TRBV29-1
D gene: TRBD1
J gene: TRBJ2-7
clone size: .
CDR3 protein: CSARGDRKSDEQYF
CDR3 DNA: TGCAGCGCAAGAGGGGACAGGAAGTCCGACGAGCAGTACTTC

V gene: TRBV19
D gene: TRBD2
J gene: TRBJ2-1
clone size: .
CDR3 protein: CASRTSGGNEQFF
CDR3 DNA: TGTGCCAGTAGGACCTCGGGGGGCAATGAGCAGTTCTTC

V gene: TRBV18
D gene: .
J gene: TRBJ2-2
clone size: .
CDR3 protein: CASSLTGPTGELFF
CDR3 DNA: TGTGCCAGCTCACTCACAGGGCCGACCGGGGAGCTGTTTTTT

V gene: TRBV5-1
D gene: TRBD1
J gene: TRBJ1-6
clone size: .
CDR3 protein: CASSSTGGQYNSPLHF
CDR3 DNA: TGCGCCAGCAGCTCGACAGGGGGCCAGTATAATTCACCCCTCCACTTT

V gene: TRBV6-5
D gene: .
J gene: TRBJ1-1
clone size: .
CDR3 protein: CASSYRLNTEAFF
CDR3 DNA: TGTGCCAGCAGTTACCGGTTGAACACTGAAGCTTTCTTT

V gene: TRBV19
D gene: TRBD2
J gene: TRBJ2-3
clone size: .
CDR3 protein: CASSVLTSGIIADTQYF
CDR3 DNA: TGTGCCAGTAGCGTTCTCACTAGCGGGATTATCGCCGATACGCAGTATTTT

V gene: TRBV7-2
D gene: TRBD2
J gene: TRBJ2-3
clone size: .
CDR3 protein: CATQPGTSGPDTQYF
CDR3 DNA: TGTGCCACCCAGCCCGGGACTAGCGGCCCAGATACGCAGTATTTT

V gene: TRBV7-8
D gene: TRBD2
J gene: TRBJ2-5
clone size: many
CDR3 protein: CASSLELAGAGETQYF
CDR3 DNA: TGTGCCAGCAGCTTAGAACTAGCGGGGGCGGGGGAGACCCAGTACTTC

V gene: TRBV5-1
D gene: .
J gene: TRBJ2-3
clone size: .
CDR3 protein: CASSFRDTSDTQYF
CDR3 DNA: TGCGCCAGCAGCTTCCGGGACACCTCAGATACGCAGTATTTT

V gene: TRBV6-6
D gene: .
J gene: TRBJ1-1
clone size: .
CDR3 protein: CASSLAPAAFF
CDR3 DNA: TGTGCCAGCAGCTTAGCCCCGGCCGCTTTCTTT

V gene: TRBV7-9
D gene: TRBD1
J gene: TRBJ1-1
clone size: .
CDR3 protein: CASSLGQGAGEAFF
CDR3 DNA: TGTGCCAGCAGCTTAGGCCAGGGGGCTGGTGAAGCTTTCTTT

V gene: TRBV9
D gene: .
J gene: TRBJ2-3
clone size: .
CDR3 protein: CASSVLGVSTDTQYF
CDR3 DNA: TGTGCCAGCAGCGTACTAGGGGTTTCGACGGATACGCAGTATTTT

V gene: TRBV6-1
D gene: .
J gene: TRBJ1-2
clone size: once
CDR3 protein: CASSEFGRGYGYTF
CDR3 DNA: TGTGCCAGCAGTGAATTCGGGAGGGGCTATGGCTACACCTTC

V gene: TRBV2
D gene: .
J gene: TRBJ1-5
clone size: .
CDR3 protein: CASSIGQSNQPQHF
CDR3 DNA: TGTGCCAGCAGCATTGGGCAGAGCAATCAGCCCCAGCATTTT

V gene: TRBV30
D gene: .
J gene: TRBJ1-1
clone size: .
CDR3 protein: CAWSRKAGTEAFF
CDR3 DNA: TGTGCCTGGAGTCGAAAAGCGGGCACTGAAGCTTTCTTT

V gene: TRBV9
D gene: TRBD1
J gene: TRBJ1-5
clone size: .
CDR3 protein: CASSVGTGGHQPQHF
CDR3 DNA: TGTGCCAGCAGCGTAGGGACAGGGGGCCATCAGCCCCAGCATTTT

V gene: TRBV5-8
D gene: .
J gene: TRBJ2-3
clone size: once
CDR3 protein: CAIESGPASTDTQYF
CDR3 DNA: TGTGCCATCGAAAGCGGGCCTGCTAGCACAGATACGCAGTATTTT

V gene: TRBV27
D gene: TRBD1
J gene: TRBJ1-2
clone size: .
CDR3 protein: CASRMGQFNYGYTF
CDR3 DNA: TGTGCCAGCAGGATGGGACAGTTTAACTATGGCTACACCTTC

V gene: TRBV6-5
D gene: .
J gene: TRBJ2-1
clone size: .
CDR3 protein: CASHPLTNRVDEQFF
CDR3 DNA: TGTGCCAGTCACCCATTAACCAACAGGGTCGATGAGCAGTTCTTC

V gene: TRBV6-5
D gene: TRBD1
J gene: TRBJ1-4
clone size: .
CDR3 protein: CATGQGGTNEKLFF
CDR3 DNA: TGTGCCACCGGACAGGGGGGCACTAATGAAAAACTGTTTTTT

V gene: TRBV7-7
D gene: .
J gene: TRBJ2-1
clone size: .
CDR3 protein: CASSFYKGGNNEQFF
CDR3 DNA: TGTGCCAGCAGCTTCTACAAGGGGGGGAACAATGAGCAGTTCTTC

V gene: TRBV25-1
D gene: .
J gene: TRBJ2-1
clone size: .
CDR3 protein: CASSAPVGSYNEQFF
CDR3 DNA: TGTGCCAGCAGTGCCCCAGTGGGGAGTTACAATGAGCAGTTCTTC

V gene: TRBV29-1
D gene: TRBD2
J gene: TRBJ2-2
clone size: .
CDR3 protein: CSVAVGTKITGELFF
CDR3 DNA: TGCAGCGTGGCCGTGGGGACTAAAATCACCGGGGAGCTGTTTTTT

V gene: TRBV28
D gene: TRBD2
J gene: TRBJ2-7
clone size: .
CDR3 protein: CASTPRGGAPRSSYEQYF
CDR3 DNA: TGTGCCAGCACCCCCCGGGGGGGCGCCCCCAGAAGCTCCTACGAGCAGTACTTC

V gene: TRBV6-5
D gene: .
J gene: TRBJ2-7
clone size: .
CDR3 protein: CASSRTDVTYEQYF
CDR3 DNA: TGTGCCAGCAGCCGGACAGATGTTACCTACGAGCAGTACTTC

V gene: TRBV10-3
D gene: .
J gene: TRBJ2-7
clone size: .
CDR3 protein: CATGLKGGRVYEQYF
CDR3 DNA: TGTGCCACCGGTTTGAAAGGGGGTCGGGTCTACGAGCAGTACTTC

V gene: TRBV12-3/TRBV12-4
D gene: .
J gene: TRBJ1-2
clone size: .
CDR3 protein: CASSLGAYGYTF
CDR3 DNA: TGTGCCAGCAGTTTGGGGGCCTATGGCTACACCTTC

V gene: TRBV3-1/TRBV3-2
D gene: TRBD1
J gene: TRBJ1-6
clone size: .
CDR3 protein: CASSQGTGLLPLHF
CDR3 DNA: TGTGCCAGCAGCCAAGGGACAGGCCTACTTCCCCTCCACTTT

V gene: TRBV9
D gene: .
J gene: TRBJ1-1
clone size: .
CDR3 protein: CASSVDGGDTEAFF
CDR3 DNA: TGTGCCAGCAGCGTAGATGGGGGCGACACTGAAGCTTTCTTT

V gene: TRBV7-2
D gene: .
J gene: TRBJ2-7
clone size: .
CDR3 protein: CASSLERGAAYEQYF
CDR3 DNA: TGTGCCAGCAGCTTAGAACGCGGGGCGGCATACGAGCAGTACTTC

V gene: TRBV19
D gene: .
J gene: TRBJ1-1
clone size: once
CDR3 protein: CASSRSGNTEAFF
CDR3 DNA: TGTGCCAGTAGTCGCAGTGGGAACACTGAAGCTTTCTTT

V gene: TRBV5-1
D gene: .
J gene: TRBJ2-7
clone size: .
CDR3 protein: CASSLTASYEQYF
CDR3 DNA: TGCGCCAGCAGCTTGACAGCTTCCTACGAGCAGTACTTC

V gene: TRBV11-2
D gene: TRBD2
J gene: TRBJ2-1
clone size: .
CDR3 protein: CASSSERERGEQFF
CDR3 DNA: TGTGCCAGCAGCTCCGAGCGGGAGAGGGGTGAGCAGTTCTTC

V gene: TRBV18
D gene: TRBD2
J gene: TRBJ2-1
clone size: .
CDR3 protein: CASSRRGDEQFF
CDR3 DNA: TGTGCCAGCTCCCGCCGGGGGGATGAGCAGTTCTTC

V gene: TRBV7-9
D gene: .
J gene: TRBJ2-7
clone size: .
CDR3 protein: CASSPSRGEQYF
CDR3 DNA: TGTGCCAGCAGCCCTTCCAGGGGCGAGCAGTACTTC

V gene: TRBV7-2
D gene: TRBD1
J gene: TRBJ2-7
clone size: .
CDR3 protein: CASSLSAFGTEVLF
CDR3 DNA: TGTGCCAGCAGCTTATCGGCCTTTGGGACAGAAGTATTATTC

V gene: TRBV27
D gene: TRBD1
J gene: TRBJ1-1
clone size: .
CDR3 protein: CASRGGDRATAFF
CDR3 DNA: TGTGCCAGCAGGGGGGGGGACAGGGCTACGGCTTTCTTT

V gene: TRBV28
D gene: TRBD1
J gene: TRBJ1-2
clone size: .
CDR3 protein: CASSPPGTGPHGYTF
CDR3 DNA: TGTGCCAGCAGTCCTCCCGGGACAGGGCCGCACGGCTACACCTTC

V gene: TRBV5-5
D gene: TRBD1
J gene: TRBJ1-4
clone size: .
CDR3 protein: CASSLVPRQGTNEKLFF
CDR3 DNA: TGTGCCAGCAGCTTGGTACCCCGACAGGGAACTAATGAAAAACTGTTTTTT

V gene: TRBV11-2
D gene: .
J gene: TRBJ1-6
clone size: .
CDR3 protein: CASSGGSSGGNSPLHF
CDR3 DNA: TGTGCCAGCAGTGGGGGCAGCTCGGGGGGAAATTCACCCCTCCACTTT

V gene: TRBV2
D gene: .
J gene: TRBJ1-1
clone size: .
CDR3 protein: CASSRAGKGTEAFF
CDR3 DNA: TGTGCCAGCAGTAGGGCAGGGAAAGGGACTGAAGCTTTCTTT

V gene: TRBV28
D gene: TRBD2
J gene: TRBJ2-3
clone size: .
CDR3 protein: CASRKTGTSGTQEYF
CDR3 DNA: TGTGCCAGCAGAAAGACCGGGACTAGCGGGACTCAGGAATATTTT

V gene: TRBV2
D gene: TRBD2
J gene: TRBJ2-1
clone size: .
CDR3 protein: CASSEGLAGGQFF
CDR3 DNA: TGTGCCAGCAGTGAAGGTCTAGCGGGGGGGCAGTTCTTC

V gene: TRBV28
D gene: TRBD1
J gene: TRBJ1-1
clone size: .
CDR3 protein: CASRGTENTEAFF
CDR3 DNA: TGTGCCAGCAGGGGGACAGAGAACACTGAAGCTTTCTTT

V gene: TRBV28
D gene: .
J gene: TRBJ1-2
clone size: .
CDR3 protein: CAYGGYDGYTF
CDR3 DNA: TGTGCCTATGGGGGGTACGATGGCTACACCTTC

V gene: TRBV29-1
D gene: .
J gene: TRBJ2-7
clone size: medium-sized
CDR3 protein: CSVEGGALPWGEQYF
CDR3 DNA: TGCAGCGTTGAAGGGGGAGCTCTCCCCTGGGGCGAGCAGTACTTC

V gene: TRBV6-5
D gene: .
J gene: TRBJ2-5
clone size: .
CDR3 protein: CASSSWQQETQYF
CDR3 DNA: TGTGCCAGCAGTTCTTGGCAGCAAGAGACCCAGTACTTC